This T cell receptor (beta chain) was recovered during a study of OX40 agonist ivuxolimab in advanced cancers. Background on the study: The treatment was a fully human IgG2 OX40 agonist, ivuxolimab. Enrollees could have had prior anti-PD-1, anti-PD-L1 or anti-CTLA-4 therapy, which more than 30% had received. Regarding the study as a whole: Patients with a partial response at 0.1-3.0 mg/kg had among the lowest clonal expansion.

Here immunoSEQ multiplex PCR was the method, and the copy in TCRdb shows in-frame clones only, minus some. The table records some 76,000 clones, about 89% of them present only once. A single count supports this clone. The antigen remains undetermined. This receptor was taken from an adult with an advanced solid tumor such as melanoma, head and neck, liver or kidney cancer. The input for sequencing was CD4+ or CD8+ T cells sorted from blood, taken in a trial of the OX40 agonist ivuxolimab.

This chain's CDR3 is CASRNRQGQNTEAFF. In DNA, the CDR3 is TGTGCCAGTAGAAACCGACAGGGGCAGAACACTGAAGCTTTCTTT. The V gene is TRBV19, the J gene TRBJ1-1; 8 bases are a match to TRBD1. CDR1 is LNHDA, CDR2 SQIVND, per germline (reference sequence). The CDR3 is made up of 15 amino acids. With V trimmed by 6 bases and J by 1 base, 7 bases remained unmatched.